The rows below give T cell receptor beta chains drawn from one sample of a study of cytomegalovirus exposure and HLA in healthy donors. The table came from immunoSEQ multiplex PCR; TCRdb's copy has only in-frame clones and leaves some out. The sample comprises approximately 150,000 clones, roughly 77% of which are singletons, and around 3.4% rests with the top ten. The sample was PBMCs. The source of these receptors is a man aged 30 to 45 in good health and CMV-seropositive. CDR3s include the opening cysteine and the closing phenylalanine or tryptophan. Fields, in order: J gene, clone size, V gene, D gene, CDR3 DNA, CDR3 protein. D genes are given only for firm matches. Expanded clones get a size class; other rows say once, few or many, or leave the size out.

J: TRBJ1-3
size: -
V: TRBV30
D: -
DNA: TGTGCCTACGGGAACTCTGGAAACACCATATATTTT
CDR3: CAYGNSGNTIYF

J: TRBJ2-5
size: -
V: TRBV5-4
D: TRBD2
DNA: TGTGCCAGCAGCTTAGCTAGCGGGGGGCAAGAGACCCAGTACTTC
CDR3: CASSLASGGQETQYF

J: TRBJ1-5
size: -
V: TRBV10-1
D: TRBD1
DNA: TGCGCCAGCGACCGGGACAGTGATTTTCAGCCCCAGCATTTT
CDR3: CASDRDSDFQPQHF

J: TRBJ2-5
size: -
V: TRBV7-9
D: TRBD1
DNA: TGTGCCAGCAGCGACCGGGACAGGGGTTTTCGAGAGACCCAGTACTTC
CDR3: CASSDRDRGFRETQYF

J: TRBJ2-5
size: -
V: TRBV18
D: -
DNA: TGTGCCAGCTCACCGGCGATGGGGCGGGAGACCCAGTACTTC
CDR3: CASSPAMGRETQYF

J: TRBJ2-2
size: -
V: TRBV5-6
D: TRBD1
DNA: TGTGCCAGCAGCTTGACAGGGGGCCGGACCGGGGAGCTGTTTTTT
CDR3: CASSLTGGRTGELFF

J: TRBJ1-3
size: few
V: TRBV6-5
D: -
DNA: TGTGCCAGCAGCCTCTCCCGGGGGTCTGGAAACACCATATATTTT
CDR3: CASSLSRGSGNTIYF

J: TRBJ2-7
size: -
V: TRBV4-2
D: -
DNA: TGTGCCAGCAGCCAAGATACAAGGGGCCGAACCTACGAGCAGTACTTC
CDR3: CASSQDTRGRTYEQYF

J: TRBJ2-1
size: -
V: TRBV30
D: -
DNA: TGTGCCTGGAGTCCTTTGATTGGGGGGAAAAATGAGCAGTTCTTC
CDR3: CAWSPLIGGKNEQFF

J: TRBJ2-7
size: -
V: TRBV30
D: -
DNA: TGTGCCTGGAGTGTGACAGCCTACGAGCAGTACTTC
CDR3: CAWSVTAYEQYF

J: TRBJ2-3
size: -
V: TRBV5-1
D: TRBD1
DNA: TGCGCCAGCAGCTTGGGACAGGGGGGGGGCACAGATACGCAGTATTTT
CDR3: CASSLGQGGGTDTQYF

J: TRBJ2-5
size: few
V: TRBV4-1
D: TRBD2
DNA: TGCGCCAGCAGACAAGGGACTAGCGGGGACCAAGAGACCCAGTACTTC
CDR3: CASRQGTSGDQETQYF

J: TRBJ2-7
size: -
V: TRBV13
D: -
DNA: TGTGCCAGCAGCGGAAGAAGGACTGGGCCCTACGAGCAGTACTTC
CDR3: CASSGRRTGPYEQYF

J: TRBJ2-7
size: -
V: TRBV4-3
D: -
DNA: TGCGCCAGCAGCCAAGGAGCCGCTACCCCCTACGAGCAGTACTTC
CDR3: CASSQGAATPYEQYF

J: TRBJ1-1
size: -
V: TRBV5-1
D: TRBD1
DNA: TGCGCCAGCAGCTTAGCTACGCAGGGGGGGAACACTGAAGCTTTCTTT
CDR3: CASSLATQGGNTEAFF

J: TRBJ2-7
size: -
V: TRBV18
D: TRBD2
DNA: TGTGCCAGCTCGACTAGCGGGGGGGCTGACGAGCAGTACTTC
CDR3: CASSTSGGADEQYF

J: TRBJ2-5
size: -
V: TRBV11-2
D: -
DNA: TGTGCCAGCAGGGGGGGACAGCGACTAGAGACCCAGTACTTC
CDR3: CASRGGQRLETQYF

J: TRBJ2-4
size: -
V: TRBV15
D: -
DNA: TGTGCCACCAGCGGATCAGGGTTAGCCAAAAACATTCAGTACTTC
CDR3: CATSGSGLAKNIQYF

J: TRBJ1-1
size: few
V: TRBV5-6
D: -
DNA: TGTGCCAGCAGCACAGGGACGAGAGCCATCACTGAAGCTTTCTTT
CDR3: CASSTGTRAITEAFF

J: TRBJ2-3
size: -
V: TRBV4-1
D: TRBD2
DNA: TGCGCCAGCAGCCAAGATCGGGCGGGGGGCACAGATACGCAGTATTTT
CDR3: CASSQDRAGGTDTQYF

J: TRBJ2-7
size: -
V: TRBV4-1
D: -
DNA: TGCGCCAGCAGCCAAGATGGGGGACTGCCATCCTACGAGCAGTACTTC
CDR3: CASSQDGGLPSYEQYF

J: TRBJ2-3
size: -
V: TRBV13
D: -
DNA: TGTGCCAGCAGCTTAATGCTAGCGAGAACAGATACGCAGTATTTT
CDR3: CASSLMLARTDTQYF

J: TRBJ2-3
size: -
V: TRBV11-3
D: -
DNA: TGTGCCAGCAGCGACAGAGAGGATACGCAGTATTTT
CDR3: CASSDREDTQYF

J: TRBJ2-1
size: -
V: TRBV5-6
D: TRBD1
DNA: TGTGCCAGCAGTGGGACAGTAATGTACAATGAGCAGTTCTTC
CDR3: CASSGTVMYNEQFF

J: TRBJ1-2
size: -
V: TRBV25-1
D: -
DNA: TGTGCCAGCAGTGGTTTGACACACTACACCTTC
CDR3: CASSGLTHYTF

J: TRBJ1-2
size: -
V: TRBV19
D: -
DNA: TGTGCCAGCCACCCCAGGGAGGGTGCCTACACCTTC
CDR3: CASHPREGAYTF

J: TRBJ2-5
size: -
V: TRBV11-2
D: TRBD1
DNA: TGTGCCAGCAGCCCTGGGTTTCGGACAGGGGCACAAGAGACCCAGTACTTC
CDR3: CASSPGFRTGAQETQYF

J: TRBJ2-7
size: -
V: TRBV7-6
D: -
DNA: TGTGCCAGCAGCTTAGCCGACGGGGCCTACGAGCAGTACTTC
CDR3: CASSLADGAYEQYF

J: TRBJ2-3
size: -
V: TRBV4-2
D: -
DNA: TGTGCCAGCAGCCCCGGGACACCAAACACAGATACGCAGTATTTT
CDR3: CASSPGTPNTDTQYF

J: TRBJ1-3
size: -
V: TRBV6-1
D: -
DNA: TGTGCCAGCAGTGATTCAGGGCGAGGAAACACCATATATTTT
CDR3: CASSDSGRGNTIYF

J: TRBJ2-7
size: -
V: TRBV10-3
D: -
DNA: TGTGCCATCAGTGAGTCTCTAGAACACGAGCAGTACTTC
CDR3: CAISESLEHEQYF

J: TRBJ2-2
size: once
V: TRBV4-1
D: -
DNA: TGCGCCAGCAGCCAAGGACAGGCCCTGTATACCGGGGAGCTGTTTTTT
CDR3: CASSQGQALYTGELFF

J: TRBJ2-1
size: -
V: TRBV10-3
D: -
DNA: TGTGCCATCAGTGAGACAGGGAGCTCCTACAATGAGCAGTTCTTC
CDR3: CAISETGSSYNEQFF

J: TRBJ1-1
size: -
V: TRBV5-1
D: TRBD1
DNA: TGCGCCAGCAGCAAAGGGACAGGAAGGACTGAAGCTTTCTTT
CDR3: CASSKGTGRTEAFF

J: TRBJ2-7
size: -
V: TRBV4-1
D: TRBD1
DNA: TGCGCCAGCAGCCAGCCGGACAGGGGGCCCTACGAGCAGTACTTC
CDR3: CASSQPDRGPYEQYF

J: TRBJ2-1
size: few
V: TRBV10-3
D: -
DNA: TGTGCCATCAGCCTCTCGGATAGCGGCAATGAGCAGTTCTTC
CDR3: CAISLSDSGNEQFF

J: TRBJ2-5
size: once
V: TRBV7-3
D: -
DNA: TGTGCCAGCAGCTTGCACAGGGAGGGAGAGCAGTACTTC
CDR3: CASSLHREGEQYF

J: TRBJ1-4
size: -
V: TRBV7-2
D: -
DNA: TGTGCCAGCAGACGCGACAGCTCAACTAATGAAAAACTGTTTTTT
CDR3: CASRRDSSTNEKLFF

J: TRBJ1-5
size: -
V: TRBV27
D: -
DNA: TGTGCCAGCGACGATGGGGCGGGGGCGCATCAGCCCCAGCATTTT
CDR3: CASDDGAGAHQPQHF

J: TRBJ2-7
size: few
V: TRBV6-1
D: TRBD1
DNA: TGTGCCAGCAGTCAAACGAGATGGACAGGGGGCGAGCAGTACTTC
CDR3: CASSQTRWTGGEQYF

J: TRBJ1-1
size: -
V: TRBV28
D: -
DNA: TGTGCCAGCAGTTCCCCTCCAGGGCGAAACACTGAAGCTTTCTTT
CDR3: CASSSPPGRNTEAFF

J: TRBJ2-7
size: -
V: TRBV15
D: -
DNA: TGTGCCACCAGCAGAGATCTAGGGGACGAGCAGTACTTC
CDR3: CATSRDLGDEQYF

J: TRBJ2-5
size: -
V: TRBV6-6
D: TRBD1
DNA: TGTGCCAGCAGTAATTGGGACAGATCCCAAGAGACCCAGTACTTC
CDR3: CASSNWDRSQETQYF

J: TRBJ2-2
size: few
V: TRBV7-2
D: TRBD1
DNA: TGTGCCAGCAGCTTCGAGGGGGCTTTCACCGGGGAGCTGTTTTTT
CDR3: CASSFEGAFTGELFF

J: TRBJ1-6
size: -
V: TRBV29-1
D: -
DNA: TGCAGCGTCGTCTCAGGAACGAATAATTCACCCCTCCACTTT
CDR3: CSVVSGTNNSPLHF

J: TRBJ1-1
size: -
V: TRBV5-1
D: TRBD1
DNA: TGCGCCAGCAGCAAGGGACAGGGCGACACTGAAGCTTTCTTT
CDR3: CASSKGQGDTEAFF

J: TRBJ1-1
size: -
V: TRBV19
D: TRBD1
DNA: TGTGCCAGTAGCATACAGGGGGCCACTGAAGCTTTCTTT
CDR3: CASSIQGATEAFF

J: TRBJ1-1
size: -
V: TRBV6-5
D: TRBD1
DNA: TGTGCCAGCAGGGGGACAGGGGGCTTCACTGAAGCTTTCTTT
CDR3: CASRGTGGFTEAFF

J: TRBJ2-7
size: -
V: TRBV5-4
D: -
DNA: TGTGCCAGCAGCTTGTCATACAGGGAAGAGCAGTACTTC
CDR3: CASSLSYREEQYF

J: TRBJ1-2
size: -
V: TRBV7-2
D: TRBD1
DNA: TGTGCCAGCAGCTCCACAGGGGGCGACTATGGCTACACCTTC
CDR3: CASSSTGGDYGYTF

J: TRBJ1-5
size: -
V: TRBV28
D: -
DNA: TGTGCCAGCAGTTCTGCGGCCCTGAGCAATCAGCCCCAGCATTTT
CDR3: CASSSAALSNQPQHF

J: TRBJ2-5
size: -
V: TRBV11-2
D: -
DNA: TGTGCCAGCAGCTTAGAGGCCGCTTCCCCAACCCAGTACTTC
CDR3: CASSLEAASPTQYF

J: TRBJ1-5
size: -
V: TRBV2
D: TRBD1
DNA: TGTGCCAGCAGCCCGACAGGGAATCAGCCCCAGCATTTT
CDR3: CASSPTGNQPQHF

J: TRBJ2-7
size: -
V: TRBV6-5
D: TRBD1
DNA: TGTGCCAGCAGTTTCGACAGGGGCCCTTCCTACGAGCAGTACTTC
CDR3: CASSFDRGPSYEQYF

J: TRBJ1-1
size: few
V: TRBV28
D: -
DNA: TGTGCCAGCAGTCCAACTCGGACAGCGAACACTGAAGCTTTCTTT
CDR3: CASSPTRTANTEAFF